The following is a T cell receptor beta chain sequence with its context. The record originates from a study of blood T cell repertoires in COVID-19. Profiling relied on immunoSEQ multiplex PCR, and the TCRdb table lists in-frame clones only, not all of them. Of roughly 91,000 clones listed, roughly 72% are singletons. Trimming shortened V by 1 base and J by 8 bases, and 11 bases separated the two germline ends. Germline-derived CDR1 and CDR2 are SQVTM and ANQGSEA. The CDR3 contains 12 residues. The sequence was obtained from a man between 65 and 85 years old with acute or convalescent COVID-19. Material for sequencing was peripheral blood. The rearrangement joins TRBV29-1 to TRBJ1-2; a possible D gene is TRBD1 (5 bases). The CDR3, as DNA: TGCAGCGTTGAAGGGCAGGGCCGGGGCTACACCTTC. Translation: CSVEGQGRGYTF.